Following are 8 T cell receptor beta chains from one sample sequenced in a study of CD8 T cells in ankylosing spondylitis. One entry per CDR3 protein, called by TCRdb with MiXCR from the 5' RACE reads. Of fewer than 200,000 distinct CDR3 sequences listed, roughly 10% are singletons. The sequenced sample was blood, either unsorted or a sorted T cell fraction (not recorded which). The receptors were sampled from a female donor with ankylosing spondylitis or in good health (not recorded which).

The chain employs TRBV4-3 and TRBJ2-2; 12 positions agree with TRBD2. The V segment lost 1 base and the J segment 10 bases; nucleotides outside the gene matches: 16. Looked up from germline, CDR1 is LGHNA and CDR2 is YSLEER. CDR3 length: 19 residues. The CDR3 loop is CASSQVGGILAGGPEELFF. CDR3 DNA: TGCGCCAGCAGCCAAGTGGGGGGAATTCTAGCGGGAGGGCCCGAGGAGCTGTTTTTT.

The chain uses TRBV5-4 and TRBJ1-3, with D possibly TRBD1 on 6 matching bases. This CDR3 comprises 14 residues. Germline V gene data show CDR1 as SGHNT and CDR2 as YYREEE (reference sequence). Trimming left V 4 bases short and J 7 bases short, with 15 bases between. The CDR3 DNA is TGTGCCAGCAGCCCGGCGGGGGCAAGGAACACCATATATTTT. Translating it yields CASSPAGARNTIYF. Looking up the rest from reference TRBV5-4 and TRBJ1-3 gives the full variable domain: ETGVTQSPTHLIKTRGQQVTLRCSSQSGHNTVSWYQQALGQGPQFIFQYYREEENGRGNFPPRFSGLQFPNYSSELNVNALELDDSALYLCASSPAGARNTIYFGEGSWLTVV.

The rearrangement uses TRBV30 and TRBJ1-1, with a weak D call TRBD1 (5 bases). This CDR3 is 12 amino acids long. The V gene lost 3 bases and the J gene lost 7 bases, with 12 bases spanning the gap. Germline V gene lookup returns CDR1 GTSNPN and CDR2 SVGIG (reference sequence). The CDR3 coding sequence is TGTGCCTGGAGCCCTTGGGGGGGTGAAGCTTTCTTT. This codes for CAWSPWGGEAFF.

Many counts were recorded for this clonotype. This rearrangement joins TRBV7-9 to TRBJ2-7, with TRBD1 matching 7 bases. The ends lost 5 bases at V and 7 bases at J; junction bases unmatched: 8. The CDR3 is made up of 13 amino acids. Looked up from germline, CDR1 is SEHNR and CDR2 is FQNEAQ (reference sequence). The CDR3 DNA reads TGTGCCAGCAGCCTAACTGACAGGGAGGAGCAGTACTTC. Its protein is CASSLTDREEQYF.

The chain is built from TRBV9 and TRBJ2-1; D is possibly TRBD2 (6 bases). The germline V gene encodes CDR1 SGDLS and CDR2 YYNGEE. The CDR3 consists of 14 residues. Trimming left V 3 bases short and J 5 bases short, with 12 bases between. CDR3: CASSAGTSNNEQFF. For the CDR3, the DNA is TGTGCCAGCAGCGCCGGGACTTCGAACAATGAGCAGTTCTTC.

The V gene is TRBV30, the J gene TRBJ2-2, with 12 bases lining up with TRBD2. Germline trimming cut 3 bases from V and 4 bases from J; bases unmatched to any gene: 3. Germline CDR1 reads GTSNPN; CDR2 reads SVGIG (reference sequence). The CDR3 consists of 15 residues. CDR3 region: CAWSLAGGPTGELFF. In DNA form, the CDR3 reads TGTGCCTGGAGCCTAGCGGGAGGGCCCACCGGGGAGCTGTTTTTT.

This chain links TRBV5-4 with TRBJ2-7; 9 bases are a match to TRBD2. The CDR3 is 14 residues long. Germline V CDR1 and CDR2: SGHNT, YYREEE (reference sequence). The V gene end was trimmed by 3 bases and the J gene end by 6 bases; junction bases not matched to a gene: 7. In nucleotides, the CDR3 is TGTGCCAGCAGCTCTGGCGGGAGGGCGGCCGAGCAGTACTTC. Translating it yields CASSSGGRAAEQYF. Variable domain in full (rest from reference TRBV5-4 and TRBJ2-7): ETGVTQSPTHLIKTRGQQVTLRCSSQSGHNTVSWYQQALGQGPQFIFQYYREEENGRGNFPPRFSGLQFPNYSSELNVNALELDDSALYLCASSSGGRAAEQYFGPGTRLTVT.

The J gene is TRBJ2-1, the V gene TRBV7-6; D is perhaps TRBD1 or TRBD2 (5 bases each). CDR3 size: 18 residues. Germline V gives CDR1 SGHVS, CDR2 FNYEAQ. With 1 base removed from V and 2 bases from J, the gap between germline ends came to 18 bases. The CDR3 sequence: CASSLDQPTARAYNEQFF. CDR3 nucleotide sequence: TGTGCCAGCAGCTTAGACCAGCCGACAGCGCGGGCCTACAATGAGCAGTTCTTC. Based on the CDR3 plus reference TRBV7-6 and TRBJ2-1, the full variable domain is GAGVSQSPRYKVTKRGQDVALRCDPISGHVSLYWYRQALGQGPEFLTYFNYEAQQDKSGLPNDRFSAERPEGSISTLTIQRTEQRDSAMYRCASSLDQPTARAYNEQFFGPGTRLTVL.